Each of the 28 T cell receptor beta chains below was sequenced from the same sample in a study of T cell responses to AZD1222 COVID-19 vaccine. The data were produced by immunoSEQ multiplex PCR, yet TCRdb's version contains in-frame clones alone and is incomplete. The sample lists approximately 120,000 clones, approximately 88% occurring once. Sample: peripheral blood, taken on day 0 of AZD1222 vaccination. All receptors derive from an adult in good health.

The J gene is TRBJ1-2, the V gene TRBV5-1, with TRBD1 as a possible D gene (5 bases). V was trimmed by 0 bases and J by 2 bases, leaving 8 bases between them. The CDR3 totals 14 residues. Germline-derived CDR1 and CDR2 are SGHRS and YFSETQ. CDR3 residues: CASSLEGRNYGYTF. As DNA, the CDR3 is TGCGCCAGCAGCTTGGAGGGGAGGAACTATGGCTACACCTTC.

This chain uses TRBV19 with TRBJ1-2; tentative D call: TRBD1 (5 bases). The CDR3 covers 15 residues. Germline V CDR1 and CDR2: LNHDA, SQIVND (reference sequence). Trimming left V 2 bases short and J 4 bases short, with 14 bases between. The CDR3 region is CASSINSATGYGYTF. For the CDR3, the DNA is TGTGCCAGTAGTATAAACTCAGCAACAGGCTATGGCTACACCTTC. The full variable domain, rest sourced from reference TRBV19 and TRBJ1-2, is DGGITQSPKYLFRKEGQNVTLSCEQNLNHDAMYWYRQDPGQGLRLIYYSQIVNDFQKGDIAEGYSVSREKKESFPLTVTSAQKNPTAFYLCASSINSATGYGYTFGSGTRLTVV.

This clone was observed a handful of times. The V and J genes are TRBV2 and TRBJ2-7; D assignment may be TRBD1 or TRBD2 (6 bases each). This CDR3 region has 13 residues. Germline assignment: CDR1 SNHLY and CDR2 FYNNEI. Trimming stripped 6 bases from V and 4 bases from J, with 13 bases between. CDR3 nucleotide sequence: TGTGCCAGCAGGCGGGACACTTTATACGAGCAGTACTTC. Its translation: CASRRDTLYEQYF.

The chain employs TRBV9 and TRBJ1-5; a possible D gene is TRBD1 (6 bases). Per germline, CDR1 SGDLS and CDR2 YYNGEE. This CDR3 is 13 amino acids long. V was pared by 6 bases and J by 7 bases, with 14 bases between. This CDR3 reads CASNGGADQPQHF. The DNA for the CDR3 is TGTGCCAGCAATGGGGGGGCGGACCAGCCCCAGCATTTT.

The chain has TRBV2 and TRBJ2-5, with TRBD2 identical over 11 bases. The CDR3 is 21 amino acids. Germline CDR1 SNHLY, CDR2 FYNNEI. V lost 3 bases and J lost 3; bases outside the gene matches: 21. The CDR3 sequence: CASSETETTSGNSEEKETQYF. Written as DNA, the CDR3 is TGTGCCAGCAGTGAGACGGAGACGACTAGCGGGAACTCCGAGGAAAAAGAGACCCAGTACTTC.

The chain carries TRBV6-5 and TRBJ2-1, with TRBD1 matching over 10 bases. This CDR3 contains 15 residues. V shed 7 bases and J 7 bases; nucleotides not matched to a gene: 10. Germline V gene data show CDR1 as MNHEY and CDR2 as SVGAGI. The CDR3 nucleotides read TGTGCCAGCACTGCTGACAGGGGGCGTAAGAATGAGCAGTTCTTC. It codes for CASTADRGRKNEQFF.

The V call is TRBV30, the J call TRBJ2-7; D gene unclear. V was shortened by 2 bases and J by 3 bases, with 2 bases between the two germline ends. The CDR3 length is 10 residues. The germline gives CDR1 GTSNPN, CDR2 SVGIG (reference sequence). The CDR3 sequence is CAWSNYEQYF. In DNA, the CDR3 is TGTGCCTGGAGTAACTACGAGCAGTACTTC.

The rearrangement links TRBV5-1 to TRBJ2-1; 7 bases fit TRBD2. The J segment lost 4 bases and the V segment lost 4 bases, leaving 11 bases of the junction unmatched. CDR1 SGHRS and CDR2 YFSETQ come from the germline V gene. The CDR3 loop spans 16 amino acids. CDR3 in amino acids: CASSPRREGTYNEQFF. The CDR3 region has the DNA TGCGCCAGCAGCCCCCGGAGGGAGGGAACTTACAATGAGCAGTTCTTC.

V gene TRBV18 combines with J gene TRBJ1-5; TRBD1 matches 7 bases. Germline-derived CDR1 and CDR2 are KGHSH and LQKENI. Germline trimming cut 2 bases from V and 7 bases from J; bases unmatched to any gene: 5. The CDR3 has 14 amino acids. Written as DNA, the CDR3 is TGTGCCAGCTCACCAGACAGGGTAGGACAGCCCCAGCATTTT. This codes for CASSPDRVGQPQHF.

This clone has a single count. V and J are TRBV5-5 and TRBJ1-4; a weak D match, TRBD1 (6 bases). Germline assignment: CDR1 SGHKS and CDR2 YYEKEE (reference sequence). Deletions cut 5 bases from V and 6 bases from J, with 14 bases between. This CDR3 spans 14 amino acids. CDR3 DNA: TGTGCCAGCAGTATACAGGGTAGGGATGAAAAACTGTTTTTT. Translated, it gives CASSIQGRDEKLFF.

This chain connects TRBV5-1 to TRBJ2-3; the D is unclear. The CDR3 totals 15 residues. Trimming left V 2 bases short and J 4 bases short, with 14 bases between. Germline V CDR1 and CDR2: SGHRS, YFSETQ. CDR3 DNA: TGCGCCAGCAGCTTCCTTCTAGACAACCCAGATACGCAGTATTTT. Translation: CASSFLLDNPDTQYF.

As for this clone: Distinct nucleotide sequences in the sample also encode this CDR3. This rearrangement joins TRBV30 to TRBJ1-5; 7 positions match TRBD1. V shed 3 bases, J shed 4 bases, and the junction held 3 bases outside the gene matches. The CDR3 runs 13 residues. The germline gives CDR1 GTSNPN, CDR2 SVGIG (reference sequence). The CDR3 protein is CAWSAGGNQPQHF. CDR3 DNA: TGTGCCTGGAGCGCAGGGGGAAATCAGCCCCAGCATTTT. Full variable domain (outside the CDR3, taken from reference TRBV30 and TRBJ1-5): SQTIHQWPATLVQPVGSPLSLECTVEGTSNPNLYWYRQAAGRGLQLLFYSVGIGQISSEVPQNLSASRPQDRQFILSSKKLLLSDSGFYLCAWSAGGNQPQHFGDGTRLSIL.

The rearrangement links TRBV11-3 to TRBJ1-1; D not resolved. The V gene's germline CDR1 is SGHNT and CDR2 YENEEA. The CDR3 runs to 14 residues. The V end lost 3 bases, the J end lost 3 bases, and 11 bases lay between the germline ends. CDR3 amino acids: CASSFSGMDTEAFF. CDR3 coding DNA: TGTGCCAGCAGCTTTTCGGGAATGGACACTGAAGCTTTCTTT.

This chain connects TRBV28 to TRBJ2-5, with TRBD2 identical over 12 bases. This CDR3 spans 16 amino acids. V shed 1 base, J shed 5 bases, and the junction held 5 bases outside the gene matches. Germline V gene sequence: CDR1 MDHEN, CDR2 SYDVKM. The DNA of the CDR3 is TGTGCCAGCAGTTTATTGGCTAGCGGGAGGGCGGAGACCCAGTACTTC. It specifies CASSLLASGRAETQYF.

The sample holds a few counts of this clone. This chain joins TRBV28 and TRBJ2-7, with a possible D match to TRBD1 (5 bases). CDR1 is MDHEN, CDR2 SYDVKM, per germline. V lost 6 bases to trimming and J lost 0 bases, with 12 bases between them. There are 14 residues in the CDR3. The CDR3 is CASRALDSSYEQYF. The CDR3 region has the DNA TGTGCCAGCAGAGCTCTCGACAGCTCCTACGAGCAGTACTTC.

The rearrangement joins TRBV19 to TRBJ1-3; D remains ambiguous. CDR1 is LNHDA, CDR2 SQIVND, per germline (reference sequence). V was clipped by 1 base and J by 4 bases, with 5 bases between them. The CDR3 contains 13 residues. The CDR3 loop reads CASSIAGGNTIYF. The CDR3 DNA sequence: TGTGCCAGTAGTATAGCGGGGGGAAACACCATATATTTT. The complete variable domain, with remaining parts taken from reference TRBV19 and TRBJ1-3, reads DGGITQSPKYLFRKEGQNVTLSCEQNLNHDAMYWYRQDPGQGLRLIYYSQIVNDFQKGDIAEGYSVSREKKESFPLTVTSAQKNPTAFYLCASSIAGGNTIYFGEGSWLTVV.

This chain uses TRBV7-2 with TRBJ1-2; the match to TRBD1 covers 7 bases. This CDR3 is 16 amino acids long. The trim removed 6 bases at V and 0 bases at J, leaving 10 bases unmatched. Per the germline V gene, CDR1 is SGHTA and CDR2 is FQGNSA. The CDR3 sequence is CASSPAGRGPNYGYTF. CDR3 DNA sequence: TGTGCCAGCAGTCCAGCCGGAAGGGGGCCTAACTATGGCTACACCTTC.

This sequence joins TRBV5-1 and TRBJ2-7; no clear D. CDR3 length: 14 residues. CDR1 SGHRS and CDR2 YFSETQ come from the germline V gene. V shed 4 bases and J shed 2 bases, with 13 bases lying between them. The chain's CDR3 is CASSPWVDTYEQYF. The CDR3 region has the DNA TGCGCCAGCAGCCCCTGGGTCGATACCTACGAGCAGTACTTC. The full variable domain, completed using reference TRBV5-1 and TRBJ2-7, is KAGVTQTPRYLIKTRGQQVTLSCSPISGHRSVSWYQQTPGQGLQFLFEYFSETQRNKGNFPGRFSGRQFSNSRSEMNVSTLELGDSALYLCASSPWVDTYEQYFGPGTRLTVT.

This clone has more than one count but fewer than ten. J is TRBJ2-5 and V is TRBV7-3; no clear D. Germline CDR1 reads SGHTA; CDR2 reads FQGTGA. The CDR3 contains 16 residues. V was cut by 2 bases and J by 1 base, with 14 bases left in between. The CDR3 DNA is TGTGCCAGCAGCTTAGGATCTAGGTCAGGCCAAGAGACCCAGTACTTC. Translating gives CASSLGSRSGQETQYF.

The V gene is TRBV5-1, the J gene TRBJ1-1; D not certain. The CDR3 totals 12 residues. The germline V gene has CDR1 SGHRS and CDR2 YFSETQ. V lost 2 bases and J 4 bases, leaving 6 bases between the germline ends. CDR3 region: CASSFEGTEAFF. The CDR3, as DNA: TGCGCCAGCAGCTTTGAGGGCACTGAAGCTTTCTTT.

The chain has TRBV6-5 and TRBJ1-1, with D possibly matching TRBD1 (6 bases). Trimming shortened V by 6 bases and J by 3 bases, and 14 bases separated the two germline ends. This CDR3 is 14 amino acids long. Germline V lookup: CDR1 MNHEY, CDR2 SVGAGI. As DNA, the CDR3 is TGTGCCAGCAGGGAGGGGGGGGGTCACACTGAAGCTTTCTTT. Translation: CASREGGGHTEAFF.

The chain is built from TRBV6-1 and TRBJ2-7; a weak D match, TRBD2 (6 bases). Trimming stripped 7 bases from V and 7 bases from J, with 17 bases between. CDR1 MNHNS and CDR2 SASEGT come from the germline V gene. CDR3 size: 13 residues. CDR3 DNA: TGTGCCAGCAATCTCAAAGGGGCGGGGGAGCAGTACTTC. As protein: CASNLKGAGEQYF.

This clone was seen more than once but under ten times. The gene calls are TRBV5-1 and TRBJ1-6; D might be TRBD1 (5 bases). Germline lookup yields CDR1 SGHRS and CDR2 YFSETQ. There are 15 residues in the CDR3. V dropped 0 bases and J dropped 13 bases, with 17 bases sitting between them. CDR3 loop: CASSLDPGTQFPLHF. DNA of the CDR3: TGCGCCAGCAGCTTGGACCCAGGGACCCAATTTCCCCTCCACTTT.

The count of this clone is one. The V call is TRBV7-3, the J call TRBJ2-2; TRBD1 agrees at 8 bases. The V gene end was trimmed by 5 bases and the J gene end by 6 bases; junction bases not matched to a gene: 11. The CDR3 has 16 residues. Germline V gene data show CDR1 as SGHTA and CDR2 as FQGTGA. In DNA, the CDR3 is TGTGCCAGCAGCCCCCGACAGGGGAGATTCCCCGGGGAGCTGTTTTTT. Translating it yields CASSPRQGRFPGELFF.

The V call is TRBV10-3, the J call TRBJ2-1, with 8 positions matching TRBD2. The V gene end was trimmed by 4 bases and the J gene end by 4 bases; junction bases not matched to a gene: 3. The CDR3 runs to 14 residues. The germline gives CDR1 ENHRY, CDR2 SYGVKD. The CDR3 spells CAISGAGDYNEQFF. The CDR3 bases are TGTGCCATCAGTGGAGCGGGAGATTACAATGAGCAGTTCTTC.

The V and J genes are TRBV6-5 and TRBJ2-5; tentative D call: TRBD1 (6 bases). This CDR3 has 12 amino acids. V was trimmed by 5 bases and J by 4 bases, leaving 8 bases between them. CDR1 and CDR2 from the germline V gene are MNHEY and SVGAGI. The CDR3 coding sequence is TGTGCCAGCAGTCAGGGGTCAGAGACCCAGTACTTC. Translated, it gives CASSQGSETQYF.

The chain recombines TRBV5-4 with TRBJ2-5, with D tentatively TRBD1 (6 bases). The V end was cut by 0 bases, the J end by 1 base, with 10 bases between. Looked up from germline, CDR1 is SGHNT and CDR2 is YYREEE (reference sequence). The CDR3 runs 15 residues. The chain's CDR3 is CASSLGTGRQETQYF. The DNA for the CDR3 is TGTGCCAGCAGCTTGGGAACAGGGCGCCAAGAGACCCAGTACTTC.

The chain joins TRBV7-9 to TRBJ1-6; a weak D match, TRBD1 (6 bases). Trimming took 2 bases from V and 10 from J, leaving 15 bases between them. Germline V gene data show CDR1 as SEHNR and CDR2 as FQNEAQ (reference sequence). The CDR3 extends over 15 amino acids. The CDR3 DNA follows: TGTGCCAGCAGCTTATTGGCGGGGGCAAGGTCACCCCTCCACTTT. It is translated as CASSLLAGARSPLHF.